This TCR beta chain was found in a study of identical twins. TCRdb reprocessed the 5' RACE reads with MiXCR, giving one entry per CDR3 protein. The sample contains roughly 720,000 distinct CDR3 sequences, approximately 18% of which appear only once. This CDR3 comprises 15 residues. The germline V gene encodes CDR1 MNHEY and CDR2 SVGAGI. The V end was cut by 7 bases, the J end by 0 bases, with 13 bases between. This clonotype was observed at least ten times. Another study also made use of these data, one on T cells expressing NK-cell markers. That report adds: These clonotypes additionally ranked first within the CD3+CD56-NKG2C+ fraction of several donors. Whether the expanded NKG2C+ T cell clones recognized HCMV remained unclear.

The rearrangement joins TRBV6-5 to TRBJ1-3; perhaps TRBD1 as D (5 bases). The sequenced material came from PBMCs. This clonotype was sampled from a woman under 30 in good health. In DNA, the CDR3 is TGTGCCAGCACCAGGGACGGCGGCTCTGGAAACACCATATATTTT. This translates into CASTRDGGSGNTIYF.